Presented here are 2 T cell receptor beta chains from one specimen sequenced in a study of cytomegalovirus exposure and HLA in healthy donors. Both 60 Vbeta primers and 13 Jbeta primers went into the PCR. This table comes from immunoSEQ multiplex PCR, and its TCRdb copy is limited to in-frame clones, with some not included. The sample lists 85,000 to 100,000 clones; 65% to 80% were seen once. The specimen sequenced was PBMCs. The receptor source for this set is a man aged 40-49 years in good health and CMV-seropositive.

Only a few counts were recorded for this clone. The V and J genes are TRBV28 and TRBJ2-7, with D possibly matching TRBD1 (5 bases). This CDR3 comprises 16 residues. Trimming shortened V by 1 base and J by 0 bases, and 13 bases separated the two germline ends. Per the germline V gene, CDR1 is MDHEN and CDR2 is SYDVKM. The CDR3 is CASSLLPDSHSYEQYF. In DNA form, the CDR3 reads TGTGCCAGCAGTTTATTACCCGACAGCCACTCCTACGAGCAGTACTTC.

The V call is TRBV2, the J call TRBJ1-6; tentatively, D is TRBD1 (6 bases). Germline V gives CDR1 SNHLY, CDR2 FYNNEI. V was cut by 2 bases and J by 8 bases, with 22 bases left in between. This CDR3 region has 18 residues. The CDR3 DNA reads TGTGCCAGCAGTGAATTCGCACTGCTCAGGGGAGGGGATTCACCCCTCCACTTT. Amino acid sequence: CASSEFALLRGGDSPLHF.